This TCR beta chain was sequenced in a study of cytomegalovirus exposure and HLA in healthy donors. As for this clone: Other DNA sequences in the sample encode the same CDR3.

This CDR3 is 16 amino acids long. The germline V and J ends were trimmed by 0 bases and 10 bases, with 22 bases remaining between them. The germline CDR1 and CDR2 sequences are SGHRS and YFSETQ. The PCR made use of 60 Vbeta and 13 Jbeta primers. Generated by immunoSEQ multiplex PCR, the TCRdb table keeps only in-frame clones and is missing some. The repertoire holds 150,000 to 200,000 clones, with about 80% as singletons. This TCR came from a middle-aged woman in good health and CMV-seronegative. The chain is built from TRBV5-1 and TRBJ1-2; tentatively, D is TRBD1 (6 bases). Sample: PBMCs. CDR3 bases: TGCGCCAGCAGCTTGGGGGGATCGGGGGGCTCCTTCGACTACACCTTC. Protein: CASSLGGSGGSFDYTF.